The 20 T cell receptor beta chains reported below all come from one sample, sequenced in a study of cytomegalovirus exposure and HLA in healthy donors (dated by TCRdb to 2015 to 2018). The library was prepared using the immunoSEQ multiplex PCR assay. For the multiplex PCR, a mixture combining 60 forward primers for TCR Vbeta segments and 13 reverse primers for TCR Jbeta segments was used. The table comes from immuneACCESS by way of TCRdb, which keeps in-frame sequences with V and J called. Part of the clones is missing from these tables; in studies checked, under half for an unresolved V gene and the rest for unknown reasons. The sample table shows 90,000 or so clones, and about three quarters are seen once. The top ten clones comprise over 2% of the sample. Sequencing was performed on PBMCs. The receptor set was obtained from a boy younger than 18 in good health and CMV-seronegative.

V usage is TRBV7-9 and J usage is TRBJ2-1; 7 bases align to TRBD2. Per the germline V gene, CDR1 is SEHNR and CDR2 is FQNEAQ (reference sequence). The CDR3 runs to 15 residues. After removal of 6 bases from V and 5 bases from J, the junction contained 10 bases not matched to a gene. The CDR3 DNA is TGTGCCAGCAGTGAGAGCCTAGCGGAGGACAATGAGCAGTTCTTC. This encodes CASSESLAEDNEQFF.

This clone was observed a few times. This chain connects TRBV4-1 to TRBJ1-4; D possibly corresponds to TRBD1 (6 bases). The V end lost 2 bases, the J end lost 8 bases, and 18 bases lay between the germline ends. Germline lookup yields CDR1 MGHRA and CDR2 YSYEKL. The CDR3 contains 16 residues. CDR3 in amino acids: CASSQPPQGGEEKLFF. In DNA, the CDR3 is TGCGCCAGCAGCCAACCCCCACAGGGAGGGGAAGAAAAACTGTTTTTT.

This clone has a handful of counts. This chain links TRBV6-4 with TRBJ2-1; TRBD2 agrees at 7 bases. The germline CDR1 and CDR2 sequences are MRHNA and SNTAGT. The V segment lost 7 bases and the J segment 3 bases; nucleotides outside the gene matches: 9. This CDR3 region has 15 residues. CDR3 protein: CASTEGPGGYNEQFF. For the CDR3, the DNA is TGTGCCAGCACTGAAGGTCCGGGGGGCTACAATGAGCAGTTCTTC.

The V gene is TRBV7-2, the J gene TRBJ1-5; D may be TRBD1 (5 bases). V was cut by 5 bases and J by 2 bases, with 16 bases left in between. The CDR3 is 16 residues long. Germline V lookup: CDR1 SGHTA, CDR2 FQGNSA. CDR3 amino acids: CASSPQSRVGNQPQHF. As DNA, the CDR3 is TGTGCCAGCAGCCCCCAGAGCAGGGTTGGCAATCAGCCCCAGCATTTT.

The CDR3 DNA reads as TGTGCCAGCAGTGAAAGCGGGACACCAATTTCACCCCTCCACTTT. Amino acid sequence: CASSESGTPISPLHF. The chain employs TRBV6-1 and TRBJ1-6; possibly TRBD1 for D (6 bases). Trimming left V 2 bases short and J 9 bases short, with 14 bases between. The CDR3 has 15 amino acids. Germline V gene sequence: CDR1 MNHNS, CDR2 SASEGT.

Note on this clone: Compared with germline, one end of the junction differs, possibly owing to a read error. The J gene is TRBJ2-5, the V gene TRBV5-6, with D unresolved. The CDR3 loop spans 11 amino acids. Germline CDR1 reads SGHDT; CDR2 reads YYEEEE. The CDR3 loop is CASSLGEAQYF. CDR3 nucleotide sequence: TGTGCCAGCAGCTTGGGAGAGGCCCAGTACTTC.

Only one count was recorded for this clone. For the CDR3, the DNA is TGTGCCAGCAGCCAAACGTCTCAGGCGCCCCAGCATTTT. This codes for CASSQTSQAPQHF. V usage is TRBV7-2 and J usage is TRBJ1-5; D unclear. Trimming took off 5 bases at V and 9 bases at J, with 14 bases between the two ends. This CDR3 is 13 amino acids long. The germline CDR1 and CDR2 sequences are SGHTA and FQGNSA.

This chain links TRBV30 with TRBJ2-1, with 9 bases lining up with TRBD1. Germline-derived CDR1 and CDR2 are GTSNPN and SVGIG (reference sequence). The CDR3 loop spans 17 amino acids. The trim removed 0 bases at V and 5 bases at J, leaving 11 bases unmatched. For the CDR3, the DNA is TGTGCCTGGAGTGTAAGTTTGGGACAGGGTTTGAACAATGAGCAGTTCTTC. This encodes CAWSVSLGQGLNNEQFF.

This sequence joins TRBV14 and TRBJ2-1; D might be TRBD1 (5 bases). The CDR3 contains 15 residues. V gave up 3 bases and J gave up 6 bases, with 15 bases separating them. Germline CDR1 reads SGHDN; CDR2 reads FVKESK. The CDR3 protein is CASSQKNTGSNEQFF. The CDR3 DNA is TGTGCCAGCAGCCAGAAGAACACAGGAAGCAATGAGCAGTTCTTC.

The chain carries TRBV4-1 and TRBJ2-3; the D is unclear. This CDR3 spans 14 amino acids. The V gene lost 8 bases and the J gene lost 0 bases, with 12 bases spanning the gap. Germline V gene lookup returns CDR1 MGHRA and CDR2 YSYEKL. CDR3 residues: CASGVTESTDTQYF. CDR3 bases: TGCGCCAGCGGTGTGACTGAGAGCACAGATACGCAGTATTTT.

This chain connects TRBV11-2 to TRBJ2-7; D is unresolved. The CDR3 has 12 amino acids. Germline lookup yields CDR1 SGHAT and CDR2 FQNNGV. V lost 6 bases and J lost 0, with 6 bases in between. CDR3 coding DNA: TGTGCCAGCAGGATAGACTCCTACGAGCAGTACTTC. It is translated as CASRIDSYEQYF.

This clone appeared once. The chain combines TRBV19 with TRBJ2-7; TRBD1 is a possible D gene (6 bases). The CDR3 extends over 14 amino acids. The germline V and J ends were trimmed by 5 bases and 4 bases, with 15 bases remaining between them. Germline CDR1 and CDR2: LNHDA and SQIVND (reference sequence). The CDR3 nucleotides read TGTGCCAGTAGTGCCCTCGACAGGCCTTACGAGCAGTACTTC. This gives the protein CASSALDRPYEQYF.

The chain carries TRBV4-3 and TRBJ1-1; maybe TRBD1 (6 bases). This CDR3 comprises 16 residues. CDR1 is LGHNA and CDR2 is YSLEER in the germline V gene. V shed 0 bases and J shed 0 bases, with 11 bases lying between them. CDR3 bases: TGCGCCAGCAGCCAAGATGAAAGGGGGATGAACACTGAAGCTTTCTTT. This translates into CASSQDERGMNTEAFF.

V and J are TRBV19 and TRBJ2-7, with a possible D match to TRBD1 (5 bases). The CDR3 has 14 residues. The germline V gene encodes CDR1 LNHDA and CDR2 SQIVND (reference sequence). V was cut by 3 bases and J by 2 bases, with 11 bases left in between. The CDR3 DNA reads as TGTGCCAGTAGTATCACTCAGGGTACCTACGAGCAGTACTTC. It translates to CASSITQGTYEQYF.

This clone was recorded a few times. The chain has TRBV4-1 and TRBJ1-3; D might be TRBD1 (6 bases). This CDR3 has 19 amino acids. Per germline, CDR1 MGHRA and CDR2 YSYEKL. V was cut by 4 bases and J by 3 bases, with 25 bases left in between. The CDR3 loop is CASSLDRNGVGTDGNTIYF. The CDR3 DNA reads TGCGCCAGCAGCCTCGACAGGAATGGGGTCGGGACGGATGGAAACACCATATATTTT.

The chain links TRBV27 to TRBJ2-7; possible D gene TRBD1, 6 bases. Per germline, CDR1 MNHEY and CDR2 SMNVEV (reference sequence). V shed 8 bases and J shed 5 bases, with 19 bases lying between them. The length of the CDR3 is 14 residues. DNA for the CDR3: TGTGCCAGCGCATACCAGGGGACAAGCCACGAGCAGTACTTC. This translates into CASAYQGTSHEQYF.

This chain joins TRBV25-1 and TRBJ1-2, with 10 positions matching TRBD1. The CDR3 loop spans 13 amino acids. CDR1 and CDR2 (germline): MGHDK, SYGVNS. The trim removed 6 bases at V and 7 bases at J, leaving 5 bases unmatched. CDR3 amino acids: CASSLTGGVGYTF. Written as DNA, the CDR3 is TGTGCCAGCAGCCTGACAGGGGGCGTTGGCTACACCTTC.

This clone was recorded once. The V call is TRBV29-1, the J call TRBJ2-7; a weak D match, TRBD1 (7 bases). The germline CDR1 and CDR2 sequences are SQVTM and ANQGSEA. The CDR3 is 13 amino acids. Written as DNA, the CDR3 is TGCGTAGTGGGGGGTGACAGGGCTGGCGAGCAGTACTTC. Protein product: CVVGGDRAGEQYF.

The rearrangement uses TRBV5-4 and TRBJ1-2; D is ambiguous. V was clipped by 0 bases and J by 1 base, with 7 bases between them. Germline-derived CDR1 and CDR2 are SGHNT and YYREEE (reference sequence). This CDR3 region has 14 residues. CDR3 region: CASSLDPGNYGYTF. The CDR3 DNA reads TGTGCCAGCAGCTTGGATCCCGGTAACTATGGCTACACCTTC.

This chain joins TRBV7-2 and TRBJ1-4; D remains ambiguous. Looked up from germline, CDR1 is SGHTA and CDR2 is FQGNSA. The CDR3 contains 16 residues. Between the trimmed V and J ends, which lost 2 bases and 8 bases, there was a span of 18 bases. Here the CDR3 reads CASSLNRRVLEEKLFF. The CDR3 region has the DNA TGTGCCAGCAGCTTAAATAGGAGAGTTCTAGAGGAAAAACTGTTTTTT.